What follows describes a single T cell receptor beta chain. The data belong to a study of shared clonotypes between healthy human individuals. The CDR3 has 14 amino acids. The germline V gene has CDR1 SGHAT and CDR2 FQNNGV. The V end lost 4 bases, the J end lost 2 bases, and 12 bases lay between the germline ends. The genomic DNA of each subset was split evenly across several immunoSEQ plates. It was around 220 ng DNA, about 30,000 T cell genomes, that sorted-subset replicate PCRs used. Using immunoSEQ multiplex PCR, the repertoire was profiled, and TCRdb retains in-frame clones only, with some absent. The sample yields 980,000 or so clones, about 80% seen once.

The chain joins TRBV11-2 to TRBJ2-7, with D possibly being TRBD2 (7 bases). The origin of this receptor is a man younger than 30 in good health. The sequenced material came from memory CD4+ T cells sorted from blood. The subset denotes: CD45RA-negative fraction. The CDR3 here is CASSSRGGAYEQYF. In nucleotides, the CDR3 is TGTGCCAGCAGCTCCCGAGGGGGGGCCTACGAGCAGTACTTC.